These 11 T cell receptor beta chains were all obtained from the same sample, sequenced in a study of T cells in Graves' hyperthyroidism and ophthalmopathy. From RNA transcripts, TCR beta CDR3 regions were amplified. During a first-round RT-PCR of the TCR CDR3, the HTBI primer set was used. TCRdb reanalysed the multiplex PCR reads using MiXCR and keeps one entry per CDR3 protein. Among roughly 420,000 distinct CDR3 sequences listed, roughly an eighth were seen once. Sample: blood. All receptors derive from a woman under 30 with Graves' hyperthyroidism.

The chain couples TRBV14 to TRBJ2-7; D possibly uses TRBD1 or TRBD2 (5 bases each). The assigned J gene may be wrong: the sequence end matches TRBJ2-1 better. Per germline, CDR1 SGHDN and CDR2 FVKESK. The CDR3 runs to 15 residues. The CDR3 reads CASSYSVGVPYEQFF. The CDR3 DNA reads TGTGCCAGCAGTTACTCAGTGGGGGTACCCTACGAGCAGTTCTTC.

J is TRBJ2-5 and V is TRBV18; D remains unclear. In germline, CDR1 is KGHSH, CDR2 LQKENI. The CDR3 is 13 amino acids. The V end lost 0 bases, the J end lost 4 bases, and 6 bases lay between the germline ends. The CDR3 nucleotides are TGTGCCAGCTCACCACCAAATTCAGAGACCCAGTACTTC. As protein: CASSPPNSETQYF.

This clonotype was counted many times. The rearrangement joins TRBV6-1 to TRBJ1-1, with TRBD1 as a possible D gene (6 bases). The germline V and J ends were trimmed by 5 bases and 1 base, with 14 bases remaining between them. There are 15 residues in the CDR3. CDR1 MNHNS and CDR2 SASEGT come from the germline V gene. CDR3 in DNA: TGTGCCAGCAGTTCGACGGGACAAGCGAACACTGAAGCTTTCTTT. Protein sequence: CASSSTGQANTEAFF.

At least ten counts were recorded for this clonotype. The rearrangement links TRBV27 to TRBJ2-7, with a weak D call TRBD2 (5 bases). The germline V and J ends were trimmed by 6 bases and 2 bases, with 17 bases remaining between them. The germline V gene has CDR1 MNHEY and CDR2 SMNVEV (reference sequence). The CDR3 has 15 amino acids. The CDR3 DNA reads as TGTGCCAGCAGCCGCTCGACCGGGGTTCCCTACGAGCAGTACTTC. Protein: CASSRSTGVPYEQYF.

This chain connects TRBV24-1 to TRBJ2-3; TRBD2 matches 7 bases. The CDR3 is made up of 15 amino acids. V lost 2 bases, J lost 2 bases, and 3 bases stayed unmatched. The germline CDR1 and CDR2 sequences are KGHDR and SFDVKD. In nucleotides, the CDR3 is TGTGCCACCAGTGATTCCCTAGCGGTCACAGATACGCAGTATTTT. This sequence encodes CATSDSLAVTDTQYF.

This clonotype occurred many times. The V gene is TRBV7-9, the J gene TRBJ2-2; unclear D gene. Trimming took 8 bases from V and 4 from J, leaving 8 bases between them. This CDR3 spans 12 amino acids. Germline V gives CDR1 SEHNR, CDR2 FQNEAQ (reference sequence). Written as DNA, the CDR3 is TGTGCCAGCTATCTGGGCACCGGGGAGCTGTTTTTT. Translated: CASYLGTGELFF. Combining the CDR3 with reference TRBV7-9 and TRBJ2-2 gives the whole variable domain DTGVSQNPRHKITKRGQNVTFRCDPISEHNRLYWYRQTLGQGPEFLTYFQNEAQLEKSRLLSDRFSAERPKGSFSTLEIQRTEQGDSAMYLCASYLGTGELFFGEGSRLTVL.

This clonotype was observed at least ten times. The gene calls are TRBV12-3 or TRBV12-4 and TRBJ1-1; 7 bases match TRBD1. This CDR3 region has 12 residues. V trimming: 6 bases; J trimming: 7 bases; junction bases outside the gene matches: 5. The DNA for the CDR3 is TGTGCCAGCAGCACAGGGGCGATTGAAGCTTTCTTT. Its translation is CASSTGAIEAFF.

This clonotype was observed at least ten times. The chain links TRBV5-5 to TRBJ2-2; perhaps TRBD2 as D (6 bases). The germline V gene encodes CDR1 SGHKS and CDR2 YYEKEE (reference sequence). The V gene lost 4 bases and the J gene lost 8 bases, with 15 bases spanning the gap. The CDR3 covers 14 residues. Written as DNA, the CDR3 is TGTGCCAGCAGCGTATCCGGGACTGGAGGGGAGCTGTTTTTT. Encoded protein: CASSVSGTGGELFF.

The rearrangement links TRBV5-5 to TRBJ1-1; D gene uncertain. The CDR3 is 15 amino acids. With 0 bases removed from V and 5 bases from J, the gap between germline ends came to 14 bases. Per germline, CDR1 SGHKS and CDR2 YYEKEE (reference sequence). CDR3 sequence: CASSLAGEGSTEAFF. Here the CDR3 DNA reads TGTGCCAGCAGCTTGGCCGGGGAGGGATCAACTGAAGCTTTCTTT.

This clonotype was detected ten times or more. The CDR3: CASSPGLGEAFF. Written as DNA, the CDR3 is TGTGCCAGCAGCCCAGGCTTGGGTGAAGCTTTCTTT. The chain joins TRBV12-3 or TRBV12-4 to TRBJ1-1; D is ambiguous. CDR3 length: 12 amino acids. V was cut by 6 bases and J by 7 bases, with 12 bases left in between.

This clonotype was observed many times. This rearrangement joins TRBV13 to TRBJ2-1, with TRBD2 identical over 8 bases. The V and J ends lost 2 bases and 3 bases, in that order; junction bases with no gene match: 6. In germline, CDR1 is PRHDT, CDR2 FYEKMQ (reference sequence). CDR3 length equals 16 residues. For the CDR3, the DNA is TGTGCCAGCAGCTTATTCGGGCGGGAGGACTACAATGAGCAGTTCTTC. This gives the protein CASSLFGREDYNEQFF.